Listed here are 7 T cell receptor beta chains from one sample, sequenced in a study of a mutant IDH1 vaccine in newly diagnosed glioma. These receptors lack a known antigen. Method: immunoSEQ multiplex PCR; TCRdb's copy keeps in-frame clones and lacks some. The data show about 32,000 clones, with around 77% seen just once and 3% to 4% held by the top ten. The sample's time point: week 35, safety follow-up. One vaccine dose held 300 ug of mutant IDH1 20-mer peptide and came with topical imiquimod. Sequencing was performed on PBMCs, taken from a glioma patient whose treatment included an IDH1 peptide vaccine. These receptors originate from a man aged 35-49 years with glioma. Some clones in this sample may be carry-over from other donors' samples.

This clone was recorded only once. The chain has TRBV6-1 and TRBJ2-1; 16 bases align to TRBD2. Germline CDR1 reads MNHNS; CDR2 reads SASEGT. This CDR3 is built from 17 residues. J gave up 4 bases and V 4 bases, and 4 bases lay outside the gene matches. The CDR3 nucleotides read TGTGCCAGCAGTGGGGGACTAGCGGGGGGGCTGTACAATGAGCAGTTCTTC. Its translation is CASSGGLAGGLYNEQFF.

This chain connects TRBV5-6 to TRBJ1-1; a weak D match, TRBD1 (5 bases). V was shortened by 4 bases and J by 1 base, with 20 bases between the two germline ends. Germline CDR1 and CDR2: SGHDT and YYEEEE. The CDR3 runs 17 residues. In nucleotides, the CDR3 is TGTGCCAGCAGCCGCGGTGGGGGGGGGTCGAAGAACACTGAAGCTTTCTTT. It specifies CASSRGGGGSKNTEAFF.

V and J are TRBV2 and TRBJ2-7, with 9 bases matching TRBD1. V gave up 7 bases and J gave up 6 bases; unmatched junction bases: 7. Germline values: CDR1 SNHLY, CDR2 FYNNEI. CDR3 length: 13 amino acids. The CDR3 protein is CASKRDRVAEQYF. CDR3 nucleotide sequence: TGTGCCAGCAAACGGGACAGGGTGGCCGAGCAGTACTTC.

This clone was seen just once. The genes are TRBV5-8 and TRBJ2-7, with D possibly matching TRBD1 (6 bases). The CDR3 has 14 amino acids. Germline V lookup: CDR1 SGHTS, CDR2 YDEGEE. The V end lost 1 base, the J end lost 5 bases, and 13 bases lay between the germline ends. CDR3 sequence: CASSLYRENHEQYF. The CDR3 DNA sequence: TGTGCCAGCAGCTTGTACAGGGAGAACCACGAGCAGTACTTC.

The V call is TRBV5-1, the J call TRBJ2-7; TRBD1 is a possible D gene (5 bases). The ends were cut back, 3 bases at V and 5 bases at J, with 18 bases in the middle. Germline-derived CDR1 and CDR2 are SGHRS and YFSETQ. The CDR3 sequence is 15 residues long. Here the CDR3 reads CASSYQGSRDHEQYF. Written as DNA, the CDR3 is TGCGCCAGCAGCTATCAGGGAAGCCGAGATCACGAGCAGTACTTC. Supplemented by reference TRBV5-1 and TRBJ2-7, the full variable domain reads KAGVTQTPRYLIKTRGQQVTLSCSPISGHRSVSWYQQTPGQGLQFLFEYFSETQRNKGNFPGRFSGRQFSNSRSEMNVSTLELGDSALYLCASSYQGSRDHEQYFGPGTRLTVT.

The J gene is TRBJ2-3, the V gene TRBV2; no firm D call. Trimming pared 6 bases from V and 2 bases from J, leaving 3 bases between. This CDR3 contains 11 residues. Germline V gene data show CDR1 as SNHLY and CDR2 as FYNNEI. CDR3 sequence: CASSPTDTQYF. The CDR3 DNA reads TGTGCCAGCAGCCCCACAGATACGCAGTATTTT.

This chain joins TRBV9 and TRBJ2-5, with D possibly being TRBD2 (5 bases). The CDR3 loop spans 12 amino acids. Deletions cut 0 bases from V and 5 bases from J, with 5 bases between. The germline gives CDR1 SGDLS, CDR2 YYNGEE. CDR3 region: CASSVAGETQYF. The CDR3 nucleotides are TGTGCCAGCAGCGTAGCGGGGGAGACCCAGTACTTC.